This entry lists 32 T cell receptor beta chains sequenced from one sample in a study of T-cell memory formation after mild COVID-19. TCRdb called the 5' RACE reads again in MiXCR, with one record for every CDR3 protein. The table has approximately 260,000 distinct CDR3 sequences, about 16% seen once. The sequencing sample was made of PBMCs or a T cell subset sorted from them (not recorded which). These receptors originate from a man aged 18 to 29 who had mild COVID-19 (a few samples of this study predate the infection). Cell type and time point are not known.

The chain employs TRBV3-1 and TRBJ2-2; no clear D gene. Trimming took 0 bases from V and 2 from J, leaving 7 bases between them. The CDR3 has 15 residues. The germline CDR1 and CDR2 sequences are LGHDT and YNNKEL (reference sequence). The CDR3 nucleotides are TGTGCCAGCAGCCAAGAGTCGATCAACACCGGGGAGCTGTTTTTT. Its protein product is CASSQESINTGELFF.

This chain links TRBV6-5 with TRBJ1-1; no clear D. The V end was cut by 0 bases, the J end by 4 bases, with 12 bases between. CDR1 and CDR2 from the germline V gene are MNHEY and SVGAGI. The CDR3 length is 15 residues. This CDR3 is CASSYSGPSLTEAFF. The CDR3 nucleotides read TGTGCCAGCAGTTACTCCGGACCCAGCCTCACTGAAGCTTTCTTT.

This clonotype was counted between two and nine times. Written as DNA, the CDR3 is TGTGCCAGCAGTTACCCCACTCGGGCTCACAGGGTGAGGACAGATACGCAGTATTTT. Its protein is CASSYPTRAHRVRTDTQYF. This chain links TRBV6-2 or TRBV6-3 with TRBJ2-3; D is perhaps TRBD1 (6 bases). The CDR3 has 19 residues. Trimming removed 2 bases at V and 3 bases at J, with 24 bases between. Germline CDR1 reads MNHEY; CDR2 reads SVGEGT.

This clonotype was picked up many times. The chain employs TRBV7-2 and TRBJ2-2; TRBD1 aligns across 7 bases. CDR1 SGHTA and CDR2 FQGNSA come from the germline V gene. After removal of 1 base from V and 9 bases from J, the junction contained 5 bases not matched to a gene. The CDR3 extends over 14 amino acids. This CDR3 is CASSLGQGVRELFF. DNA of the CDR3: TGTGCCAGCAGCTTAGGCCAGGGGGTCAGGGAGCTGTTTTTT. Complete variable domain (other parts from reference TRBV7-2 and TRBJ2-2): GAGVSQSPSNKVTEKGKDVELRCDPISGHTALYWYRQSLGQGLEFLIYFQGNSAPDKSGLPSDRFSAERTGGSVSTLTIQRTQQEDSAVYLCASSLGQGVRELFFGEGSRLTVL.

The sample holds a few counts of this clonotype. The CDR3, as DNA: TGTGCCAGCAGTTGGTTCAATGAGCAGTTCTTC. It yields the protein CASSWFNEQFF. V gene TRBV12-3 or TRBV12-4 combines with J gene TRBJ2-1; D is unclear. The CDR3 extends over 11 amino acids. The germline V and J ends were trimmed by 4 bases and 6 bases, with 4 bases remaining between them.

The J gene is TRBJ1-1, the V gene TRBV20-1; D is unresolved. V lost 5 bases to trimming and J lost 1 base, with 8 bases between them. The CDR3 contains 12 residues. Germline-derived CDR1 and CDR2 are DFQATT and SNEGSKA (reference sequence). The DNA of the CDR3 is TGCAGTGCTGTTAGAGGGAACACTGAAGCTTTCTTT. Translating gives CSAVRGNTEAFF.

In nucleotides, the CDR3 is TGCGCCAGCTCGAGGGAGGGGTCTTATCAGCCCCAGCATTTT. Amino acid sequence: CASSREGSYQPQHF. This chain joins TRBV4-3 and TRBJ1-5; a weak D match, TRBD1 (5 bases). The CDR3 consists of 14 residues. Deletions cut 8 bases from V and 5 bases from J, with 16 bases between. CDR1 and CDR2 (germline): LGHNA, YSLEER.

The chain is built from TRBV6-5 and TRBJ2-7, with 7 bases lining up with TRBD1. The CDR3 loop spans 15 amino acids. The trim removed 5 bases at V and 2 bases at J, leaving 9 bases unmatched. CDR1 MNHEY and CDR2 SVGAGI come from the germline V gene. The CDR3 sequence is CASSARDRDTYEQYF. The CDR3 bases are TGTGCCAGCAGTGCCCGGGACAGAGATACCTACGAGCAGTACTTC.

This clonotype appeared a few times. The chain joins TRBV6-5 to TRBJ2-7; the match to TRBD1 covers 7 bases. Germline V lookup: CDR1 MNHEY, CDR2 SVGAGI. With V trimmed by 4 bases and J by 2 bases, 2 bases remained unmatched. The CDR3 is made up of 13 amino acids. The CDR3 region is CASSFDRAYEQYF. CDR3 DNA sequence: TGTGCCAGCAGTTTCGACAGGGCCTACGAGCAGTACTTC.

This clonotype was counted a single time. The junction departs from germline at one end; a sequencing error may be responsible. The chain links TRBV5-1 to TRBJ2-3; tentatively, D is TRBD2 (6 bases). This CDR3 has 15 amino acids. CDR1 SGHRS and CDR2 YFSETQ come from the germline V gene. CDR3 nucleotides: TGCGACAGCAGCCTCAGCGGGCACCGAACAGATACGCAGTATTTT. Amino acids: CDSSLSGHRTDTQYF.

The chain recombines TRBV12-3 or TRBV12-4 with TRBJ2-1; 13 bases align to TRBD2. V gave up 7 bases and J gave up 9 bases; unmatched junction bases: 12. CDR3 length: 16 amino acids. CDR3 bases: TGTGCCAGCAATCCGATTAGACTAGCGGGGGGCGGTGAGCAGTTCTTC. This translates into CASNPIRLAGGGEQFF.

This clonotype has ten or more counts. The chain carries TRBV11-2 and TRBJ2-2, with D possibly being TRBD1 (6 bases). Germline loops: CDR1 SGHAT, CDR2 FQNNGV. V dropped 7 bases and J dropped 0 bases, with 12 bases sitting between them. This CDR3 contains 15 residues. The DNA for the CDR3 is TGTGCCAGCAACAACAGGGTGACGAACACCGGGGAGCTGTTTTTT. Its translation is CASNNRVTNTGELFF.

In this sample, this clonotype turned up a few times. The CDR3 nucleotides read TGTGCCAGCACCTTTTCGGAGGGCGTGGGGCAGTTCTTC. This translates into CASTFSEGVGQFF. The chain has TRBV7-2 and TRBJ2-1, with D possibly TRBD2 on 6 matching bases. The CDR3 consists of 13 residues. CDR1 SGHTA and CDR2 FQGNSA come from the germline V gene. Trimming shortened V by 7 bases and J by 12 bases, and 19 bases separated the two germline ends.

This rearrangement joins TRBV2 to TRBJ2-1; D is perhaps TRBD1 (6 bases). Germline values: CDR1 SNHLY, CDR2 FYNNEI. The CDR3 is made up of 16 amino acids. Trimming pared 5 bases from V and 0 bases from J, leaving 14 bases between. The CDR3 DNA sequence: TGTGCCAGCAGTATGACAGGATACTACTCCTACAATGAGCAGTTCTTC. This encodes CASSMTGYYSYNEQFF.

In this sample, this clonotype turned up many times. This chain uses TRBV5-1 with TRBJ2-1; no clear D gene. Trimming cost V 1 base and J 6 bases, with 2 bases left between them. Germline lookup yields CDR1 SGHRS and CDR2 YFSETQ. The CDR3 runs 11 residues. CDR3 coding DNA: TGCGCCAGCAGCTTGTTCAATGAGCAGTTCTTC. Its protein product is CASSLFNEQFF. Full variable domain (outside the CDR3, taken from reference TRBV5-1 and TRBJ2-1): KAGVTQTPRYLIKTRGQQVTLSCSPISGHRSVSWYQQTPGQGLQFLFEYFSETQRNKGNFPGRFSGRQFSNSRSEMNVSTLELGDSALYLCASSLFNEQFFGPGTRLTVL.

This rearrangement joins TRBV4-1 to TRBJ2-5, with 7 bases lining up with TRBD2. Germline V gene data show CDR1 as MGHRA and CDR2 as YSYEKL. With 1 base clipped from V and 5 bases from J, the junction kept 4 bases outside the gene matches. The CDR3 totals 14 residues. Here the CDR3 reads CASSQGGGSETQYF. The CDR3 coding sequence is TGCGCCAGCAGCCAAGGGGGGGGATCGGAGACCCAGTACTTC.

This clonotype was counted ten times or more. The chain uses TRBV5-1 and TRBJ1-2; no clear D gene. The V and J ends lost 5 bases and 6 bases respectively, with 14 bases between them. CDR3 length: 13 residues. Per the germline V gene, CDR1 is SGHRS and CDR2 is YFSETQ. The CDR3 loop is CASRPSVVDGYTF. The CDR3 nucleotides are TGCGCCAGCAGACCCAGTGTGGTGGATGGCTACACCTTC.

The chain uses TRBV4-3 and TRBJ2-2; possible D gene TRBD2, 5 bases. Trimming removed 0 bases from V and 0 bases from J, with 8 bases in between. CDR1 and CDR2 from the germline V gene are LGHNA and YSLEER. The CDR3 consists of 16 residues. DNA for the CDR3: TGCGCCAGCAGCCAAGACACCGGGGCGAACACCGGGGAGCTGTTTTTT. This translates into CASSQDTGANTGELFF.

On this clonotype: This may stem from a read error, because a much larger clone lies one nucleotide away. V and J are TRBV4-2 and TRBJ2-1; 14 bases align to TRBD2. The J call may not be correct, given that the DNA end is closer to TRBJ2-7. The CDR3 is 17 residues long. The germline gives CDR1 LGHNA, CDR2 YNFKEQ. CDR3 nucleotide sequence: TGTGCCAGCAGCCTCTCAACCGGGACTAGCGGGGGTGATGAGCAGTACTTC. It translates to CASSLSTGTSGGDEQYF.

Many counts were recorded for this clonotype. The chain links TRBV29-1 to TRBJ2-6, with D uncertain. Trimming stripped 1 base from V and 4 bases from J, with 8 bases between. CDR3 length equals 14 residues. The germline V gene has CDR1 SQVTM and CDR2 ANQGSEA. The CDR3 DNA reads TGCAGCGTTGAAGTCCAGAACGGGGCCAACGTCCTGACTTTC. Its protein product is CSVEVQNGANVLTF.

This clonotype was found a few times. The V and J genes are TRBV29-1 and TRBJ2-1; the D is unclear. The CDR3 runs to 10 residues. Trimming cost V 4 bases and J 6 bases, with 4 bases left between them. The germline V gene encodes CDR1 SQVTM and CDR2 ANQGSEA. The CDR3 is CSVGGNEQFF. The CDR3 DNA reads TGCAGCGTTGGAGGCAATGAGCAGTTCTTC.

This clonotype has more than one count but fewer than ten. The V call is TRBV20-1, the J call TRBJ2-1, with D perhaps matching TRBD1 or TRBD2 (6 bases each). Trimming pared 0 bases from V and 9 bases from J, leaving 15 bases between. This CDR3 contains 14 residues. Germline V CDR1 and CDR2: DFQATT, SNEGSKA (reference sequence). CDR3 residues: CSAREVTGAGEQFF. CDR3 DNA sequence: TGCAGTGCTAGAGAAGTAACGGGGGCCGGTGAGCAGTTCTTC.

This clonotype was detected ten times or more. The V gene is TRBV7-3, the J gene TRBJ2-3, with D uncertain. The CDR3 has 14 amino acids. Per the germline V gene, CDR1 is SGHTA and CDR2 is FQGTGA. V was cut by 1 base and J by 5 bases, with 10 bases left in between. The CDR3 region has the DNA TGTGCCAGCAGCTTAAGATCCGTTGGAGATACGCAGTATTTT. This encodes CASSLRSVGDTQYF.

The J gene is TRBJ2-5, the V gene TRBV12-3 or TRBV12-4; a possible D gene is TRBD2 (6 bases). This CDR3 region has 15 residues. V was trimmed by 6 bases and J by 5 bases, leaving 19 bases between them. Here the CDR3 DNA reads TGTGCCAGCAGCTACACCTACACTAGCTTGGAGACCCAGTACTTC. It yields the protein CASSYTYTSLETQYF.

The V and J genes are TRBV7-8 and TRBJ1-5; D unclear. With 5 bases removed from V and 3 bases from J, the gap between germline ends came to 11 bases. The CDR3 totals 14 residues. Looked up from germline, CDR1 is SGHVS and CDR2 is FQNEAQ. The CDR3 DNA sequence: TGTGCCAGCAGCCTAGACCTCCCCAATCAGCCCCAGCATTTT. The encoded protein is CASSLDLPNQPQHF.

The chain is built from TRBV29-1 and TRBJ2-6, with unresolved D. CDR1 and CDR2 from the germline V gene are SQVTM and ANQGSEA. V was trimmed by 6 bases and J by 0 bases, leaving 12 bases between them. CDR3 length equals 15 residues. The chain's CDR3 is CSVVTEDSGANVLTF. The DNA of the CDR3 is TGCAGCGTCGTGACGGAAGACTCTGGGGCCAACGTCCTGACTTTC.

This clonotype occurred many times. This chain connects TRBV7-9 to TRBJ1-2; D gene uncertain. The CDR3 sequence is 13 residues long. Between the trimmed V and J ends, which lost 1 base and 3 bases, there was a span of 6 bases. The germline gives CDR1 SEHNR, CDR2 FQNEAQ (reference sequence). The CDR3 bases are TGTGCCAGCAGCTTAGAGGGCGACTATGGCTACACCTTC. This encodes CASSLEGDYGYTF.

The V call is TRBV4-3, the J call TRBJ2-7, with D perhaps TRBD1 or TRBD2 (5 bases each). V was clipped by 1 base and J by 0 bases, with 19 bases between them. CDR3 size: 18 residues. Germline CDR1 LGHNA, CDR2 YSLEER. The CDR3 sequence: CASSQGVRDLRSSYEQYV. The CDR3 coding sequence is TGCGCCAGCAGCCAAGGGGTAAGGGACCTAAGGAGCTCCTACGAGCAGTACGTC.

V usage is TRBV5-1 and J usage is TRBJ2-1, with 9 bases that match TRBD2. The CDR3 has 14 residues. Unmatched junction bases numbered 1, after V lost 0 bases and J lost 6 bases. CDR1 SGHRS and CDR2 YFSETQ come from the germline V gene. The CDR3 here is CASSLETSGNEQFF. The CDR3 bases are TGCGCCAGCAGCTTGGAGACTAGCGGCAATGAGCAGTTCTTC.

The V and J genes are TRBV7-2 and TRBJ2-1, with 8 bases identical to TRBD1. Germline V gene data show CDR1 as SGHTA and CDR2 as FQGNSA. The V and J ends lost 5 bases and 9 bases, in that order; junction bases with no gene match: 9. The CDR3 extends over 14 amino acids. CDR3 coding DNA: TGTGCCAGCAGCCCACGACAGGGGCTGGCTGAGCAGTTCTTC. Amino acids: CASSPRQGLAEQFF.

CDR3 nucleotides: TGTGCCAGCAGTTGGGATGTTCGTGGAGGCTACACCTTC. It encodes CASSWDVRGGYTF. V is TRBV12-3 or TRBV12-4 and J is TRBJ1-2; D remains ambiguous. This CDR3 spans 13 amino acids. V dropped 4 bases and J dropped 8 bases, with 14 bases sitting between them.

This clonotype has more than one count but fewer than ten. V gene TRBV9 combines with J gene TRBJ1-3; no clear D gene. Germline assignment: CDR1 SGDLS and CDR2 YYNGEE. Trimming stripped 0 bases from V and 3 bases from J, with 10 bases between. This CDR3 has 15 amino acids. In DNA form, the CDR3 reads TGTGCCAGCAGCGTAGGATGGGGAGGTGGAAACACCATATATTTT. Amino acid sequence: CASSVGWGGGNTIYF. Drawing the rest from reference TRBV9 and TRBJ1-3, the complete variable domain is DSGVTQTPKHLITATGQRVTLRCSPRSGDLSVYWYQQSLDQGLQFLIQYYNGEERAKGNILERFSAQQFPDLHSELNLSSLELGDSALYFCASSVGWGGGNTIYFGEGSWLTVV.